Shown below are 5 T cell receptor beta chains from a single sample sequenced in a study of Ad26.COV2.S vaccination and SARS-CoV-2 variants (dated by TCRdb to 2020 to 2023). Receptor libraries were prepared by the immunoSEQ multiplex PCR assay. Here the immuneACCESS table is served through TCRdb, limited to in-frame sequences with V and J called. Missing clones are a known gap in these copies; in checked studies unresolved V genes cover under half, and the rest lacks a known reason. The table for this sample lists 400,000 or so clones; more than 85% of them were counted only once. The ten largest account for under 4% of the sample. The sample's treatment or condition label, in plain terms: over 15 received Ad26.COV2.S at low or high dose, single or two shots; about 5 received placebo; per-sample allocation not given. For vaccine and placebo recipients, the sequenced repertoires came from samples collected on day 63 after the first injection.

The specimen was peripheral blood, collected in a trial of Ad26.COV2.S vaccine versus placebo. The receptor source for this set is a person aged 18-65 years who received the Ad26.COV2.S COVID-19 vaccine or a placebo.

The CDR3 DNA is TGTGCCAGCAGCTCCACAGGACCCTACGAGCAGTACTTC. Its translation is CASSSTGPYEQYF. The chain joins TRBV27 to TRBJ2-7; possible D gene TRBD1, 5 bases. The ends were cut back, 6 bases at V and 2 bases at J, with 11 bases in the middle. CDR1 and CDR2 (germline): MNHEY, SMNVEV (reference sequence). The CDR3 covers 13 residues.

The genes are TRBV5-6 and TRBJ1-2; D gene uncertain. The V end lost 1 base, the J end lost 4 bases, and 8 bases lay between the germline ends. Germline values: CDR1 SGHDT, CDR2 YYEEEE. This CDR3 is built from 13 residues. CDR3: CASSLSFSYGYTF. CDR3 in DNA: TGTGCCAGCAGCTTGTCATTTTCCTATGGCTACACCTTC.

The chain joins TRBV11-2 to TRBJ2-1; weak D call: TRBD1 (5 bases). The ends were cut back, 5 bases at V and 0 bases at J, with 14 bases in the middle. The CDR3 consists of 16 residues. Germline CDR1 SGHAT, CDR2 FQNNGV. The CDR3 DNA follows: TGTGCCAGCAGCCCACAGGCGGCAAGCTCCTACAATGAGCAGTTCTTC. It codes for CASSPQAASSYNEQFF.

This chain uses TRBV6-2 or TRBV6-3 with TRBJ1-2; D is uncertain. With 7 bases removed from V and 8 bases from J, the gap between germline ends came to 29 bases. This CDR3 region has 17 residues. CDR1 MNHEY and CDR2 SVGEGT come from the germline V gene. The CDR3 DNA reads as TGTGCCAGCACCCCCGGCCAGTACGGCCTCCCATTGTTGGGCTACACCTTC. As protein: CASTPGQYGLPLLGYTF.

This sequence joins TRBV12-3 or TRBV12-4 and TRBJ1-2, with a tentative D call TRBD1 (5 bases). Trimming removed 3 bases at V and 7 bases at J, with 9 bases between. This CDR3 comprises 12 residues. For the CDR3, the DNA is TGTGCCAGCAGTTTCCATAGGGGTGGCTACACCTTC. This codes for CASSFHRGGYTF.